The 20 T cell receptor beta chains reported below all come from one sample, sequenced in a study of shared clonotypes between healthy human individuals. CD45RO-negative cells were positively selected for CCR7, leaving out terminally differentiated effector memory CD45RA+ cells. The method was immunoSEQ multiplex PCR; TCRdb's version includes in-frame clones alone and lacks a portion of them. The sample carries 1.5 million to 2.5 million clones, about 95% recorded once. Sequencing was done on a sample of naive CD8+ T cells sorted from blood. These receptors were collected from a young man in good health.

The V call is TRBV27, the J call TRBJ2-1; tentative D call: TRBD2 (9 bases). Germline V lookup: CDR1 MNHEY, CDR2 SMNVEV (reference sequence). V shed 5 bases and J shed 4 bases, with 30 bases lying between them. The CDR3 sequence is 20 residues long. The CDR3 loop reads CASSPGQVGAGGILYNEQFF. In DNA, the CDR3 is TGTGCCAGCAGTCCGGGACAGGTTGGGGCGGGAGGGATACTTTACAATGAGCAGTTCTTC.

CDR3 in amino acids: CASSLNIFNYGYTF. The CDR3 region has the DNA TGTGCCAGCAGTTTAAACATTTTCAACTATGGCTACACCTTC. V gene TRBV28 combines with J gene TRBJ1-2; D is unresolved. Trimming took 2 bases from V and 2 from J, leaving 9 bases between them. This CDR3 comprises 14 residues. The germline V gene encodes CDR1 MDHEN and CDR2 SYDVKM.

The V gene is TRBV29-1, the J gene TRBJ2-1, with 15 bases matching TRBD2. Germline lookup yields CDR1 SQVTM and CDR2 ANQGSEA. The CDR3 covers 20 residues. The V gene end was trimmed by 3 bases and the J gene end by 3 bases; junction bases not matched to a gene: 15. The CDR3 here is CSVEDGTGGLAGGYYNEQFF. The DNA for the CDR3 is TGCAGCGTTGAGGACGGGACAGGGGGACTAGCGGGAGGTTACTACAATGAGCAGTTCTTC.

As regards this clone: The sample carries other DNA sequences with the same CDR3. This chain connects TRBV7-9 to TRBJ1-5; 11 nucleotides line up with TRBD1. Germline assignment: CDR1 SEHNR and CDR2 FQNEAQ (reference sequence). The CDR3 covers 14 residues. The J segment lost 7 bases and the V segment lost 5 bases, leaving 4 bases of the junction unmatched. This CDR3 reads CASSLGQGVQPQHF. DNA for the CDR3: TGTGCCAGCAGCCTGGGACAGGGGGTCCAGCCCCAGCATTTT.

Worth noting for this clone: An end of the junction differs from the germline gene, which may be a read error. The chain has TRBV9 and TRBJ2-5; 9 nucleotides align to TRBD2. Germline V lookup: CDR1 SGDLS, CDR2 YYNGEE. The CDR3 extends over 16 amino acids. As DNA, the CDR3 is TGTGCCAGCAGCGTAGCCACGGGACTAGCCGAAGAGGCCCAGTACTTC. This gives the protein CASSVATGLAEEAQYF.

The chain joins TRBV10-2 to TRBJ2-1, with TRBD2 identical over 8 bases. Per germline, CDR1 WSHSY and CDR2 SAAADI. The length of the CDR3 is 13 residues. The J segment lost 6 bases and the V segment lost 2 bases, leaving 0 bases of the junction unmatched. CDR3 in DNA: TGCGCCAGCAGTGAGGGGACTAGCAATGAGCAGTTCTTC. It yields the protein CASSEGTSNEQFF.

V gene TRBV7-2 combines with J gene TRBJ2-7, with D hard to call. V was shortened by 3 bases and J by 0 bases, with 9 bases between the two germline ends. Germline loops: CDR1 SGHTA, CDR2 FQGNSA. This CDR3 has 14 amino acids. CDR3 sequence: CASSFIGSSYEQYF. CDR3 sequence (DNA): TGTGCCAGCAGCTTTATCGGCAGCTCCTACGAGCAGTACTTC.

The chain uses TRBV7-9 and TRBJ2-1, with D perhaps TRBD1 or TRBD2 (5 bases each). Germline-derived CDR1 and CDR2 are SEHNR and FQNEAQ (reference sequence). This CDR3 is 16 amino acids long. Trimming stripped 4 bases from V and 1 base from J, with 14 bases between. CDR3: CASSSYQGRSYNEQFF. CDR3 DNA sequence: TGTGCCAGCAGCTCATATCAGGGACGTTCCTACAATGAGCAGTTCTTC.

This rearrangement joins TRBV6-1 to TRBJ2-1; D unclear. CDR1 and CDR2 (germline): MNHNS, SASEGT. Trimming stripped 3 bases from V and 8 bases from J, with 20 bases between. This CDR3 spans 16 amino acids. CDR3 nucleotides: TGTGCCAGCAGTGACCCGGACGAGCCAGGTTTCGATGAGCAGTTCTTC. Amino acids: CASSDPDEPGFDEQFF.

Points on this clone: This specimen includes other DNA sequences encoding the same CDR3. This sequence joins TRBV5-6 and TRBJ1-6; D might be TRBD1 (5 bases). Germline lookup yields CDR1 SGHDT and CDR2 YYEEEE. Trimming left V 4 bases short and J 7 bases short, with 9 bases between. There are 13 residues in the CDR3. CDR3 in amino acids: CASSLGPNSPLHF. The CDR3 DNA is TGTGCCAGCAGCCTGGGACCCAATTCACCCCTCCACTTT.

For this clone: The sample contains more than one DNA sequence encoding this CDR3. CDR3 region: CASSFQGTYEQYF. For the CDR3, the DNA is TGTGCCAGCAGTTTTCAGGGTACCTACGAGCAGTACTTC. The V call is TRBV27, the J call TRBJ2-7; D perhaps matches TRBD1 (5 bases). The germline V and J ends were trimmed by 3 bases and 2 bases, with 8 bases remaining between them. This CDR3 has 13 residues. Germline V gives CDR1 MNHEY, CDR2 SMNVEV (reference sequence).

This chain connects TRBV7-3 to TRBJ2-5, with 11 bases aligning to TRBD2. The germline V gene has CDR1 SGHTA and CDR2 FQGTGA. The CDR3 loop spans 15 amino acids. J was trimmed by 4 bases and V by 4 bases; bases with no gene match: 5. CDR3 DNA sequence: TGTGCCAGCAGCTCAGGACTAGCGGGCGGAGAGACCCAGTACTTC. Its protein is CASSSGLAGGETQYF.

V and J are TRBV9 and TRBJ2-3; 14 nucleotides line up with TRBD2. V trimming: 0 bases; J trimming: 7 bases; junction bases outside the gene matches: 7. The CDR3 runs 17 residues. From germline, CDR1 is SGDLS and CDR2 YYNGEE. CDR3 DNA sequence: TGTGCCAGCAGCGTAGGGAGACTAGCGGGGGGGACGAATACGCAGTATTTT. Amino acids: CASSVGRLAGGTNTQYF.

The CDR3 DNA is TGCAGCGTTGTTGCTAGCGGGATCGACACCGGGGAGCTGTTTTTT. Translated: CSVVASGIDTGELFF. The rearrangement joins TRBV29-1 to TRBJ2-2; 9 nucleotides align to TRBD2. This CDR3 is 15 amino acids long. Germline loops: CDR1 SQVTM, CDR2 ANQGSEA. With V trimmed by 4 bases and J by 3 bases, 6 bases remained unmatched.

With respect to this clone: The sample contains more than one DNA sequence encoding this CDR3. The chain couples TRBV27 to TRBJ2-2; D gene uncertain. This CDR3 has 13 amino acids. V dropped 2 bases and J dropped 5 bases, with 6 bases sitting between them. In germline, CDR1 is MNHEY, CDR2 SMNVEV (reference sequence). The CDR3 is CASSLGETGELFF. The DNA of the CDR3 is TGTGCCAGCAGTTTAGGGGAAACCGGGGAGCTGTTTTTT.

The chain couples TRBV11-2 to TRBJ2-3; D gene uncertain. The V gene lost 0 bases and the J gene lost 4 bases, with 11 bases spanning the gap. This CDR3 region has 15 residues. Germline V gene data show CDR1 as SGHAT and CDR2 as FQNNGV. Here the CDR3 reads CASSLDVRVADTQYF. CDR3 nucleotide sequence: TGTGCCAGCAGCTTAGACGTTCGGGTGGCAGATACGCAGTATTTT.

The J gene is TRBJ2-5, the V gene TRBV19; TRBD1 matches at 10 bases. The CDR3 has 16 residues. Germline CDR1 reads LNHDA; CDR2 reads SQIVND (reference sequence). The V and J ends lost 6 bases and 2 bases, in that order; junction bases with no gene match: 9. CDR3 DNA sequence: TGTGCCAGTAGCCTACCGCCGGACAGGGGGCAAGAGACCCAGTACTTC. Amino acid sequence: CASSLPPDRGQETQYF.

The CDR3 spells CASSYTGVPYNEQFF. CDR3 nucleotides: TGTGCCAGCAGCTACACAGGGGTGCCCTACAATGAGCAGTTCTTC. The rearrangement links TRBV5-6 to TRBJ2-1; 7 nucleotides line up with TRBD1. Trimming cost V 3 bases and J 2 bases; bases outside gene matches: 5. The CDR3 loop spans 15 amino acids. Germline CDR1 is SGHDT and CDR2 is YYEEEE.

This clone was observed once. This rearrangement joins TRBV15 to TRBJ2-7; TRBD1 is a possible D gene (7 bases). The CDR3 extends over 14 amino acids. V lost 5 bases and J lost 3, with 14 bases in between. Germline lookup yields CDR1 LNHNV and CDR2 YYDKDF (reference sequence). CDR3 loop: CATSDAGQYYEQYF. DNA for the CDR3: TGTGCCACCAGCGATGCGGGACAGTACTACGAGCAGTACTTC.

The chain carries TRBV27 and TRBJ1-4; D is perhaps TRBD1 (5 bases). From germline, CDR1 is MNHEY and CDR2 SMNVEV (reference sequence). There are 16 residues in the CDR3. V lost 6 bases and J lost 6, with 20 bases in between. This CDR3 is CASSPGTSGWDEKLFF. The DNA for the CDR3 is TGTGCCAGCAGCCCAGGGACGTCGGGGTGGGATGAAAAACTGTTTTTT.